This T cell receptor (beta chain) stems from a study of sequential checkpoint blockade in melanoma. Study as a whole: First-line arms were nivolumab then ipilimumab, or the reverse, randomized 1:1.

Documented treatment: randomized to nivolumab then ipilimumab (arm A) or the reverse (arm B). DNA-damaging chemotherapy had not been given to any patient beforehand. Live CD3+CD8+ CD19− CD56− cells were sorted from PBMCs. V gave up 0 bases and J gave up 4 bases, with 5 bases separating them. The CDR3 has 12 residues. Germline CDR1 is SGHKS and CDR2 is YYEKEE (reference sequence). Assay: immunoSEQ multiplex PCR; the TCRdb copy retains only in-frame clones and omits some. The profile shows roughly 20,000 clones, over 70% of them singletons. This rearrangement joins TRBV5-5 to TRBJ2-7; D is undetermined. The receptor was derived from a human donor with melanoma. Sequenced material: CD8+ T cells sorted from blood (inferred from file names), taken from a patient given nivolumab and ipilimumab in sequence. CDR3 protein: CASSLDGYEQYF. CDR3 in DNA: TGTGCCAGCAGCTTGGACGGTTACGAGCAGTACTTC.